This entry is about one T cell receptor (beta chain). The antigen remains undetermined. The second PCR ran roughly 6 to 11 cycles with a sample-barcoded 5' primer and J-beta primers. Tagging of each cDNA molecule was performed by a template-switch adaptor with 12 random nucleotides. The study obtained at least 3 million CDR3-containing paired-end reads from every sample. Each CDR3 protein gets one entry after TCRdb re-called the 5' RACE reads with MiXCR. The sample yields 700,000 to 950,000 distinct CDR3 sequences, roughly 64% seen once. Per-sample yields of isolated PBMCs were at least 6 million. This sample was taken from a study of blood T cells in healthy people across ages. The ends were cut back, 7 bases at V and 2 bases at J, with 17 bases in the middle. The CDR3 has 14 amino acids. Germline CDR1 is SQVTM and CDR2 is ANQGSEA. Findings and caveats of the study: Diversity was estimated from one million T cells, and these estimates were considered underestimates.

The TCR comes from a man aged 30 to 39 in good health. Sequencing was performed on blood. The chain joins TRBV29-1 to TRBJ1-1; D not certain. CDR3 protein: CSATLPPINTEAFF. CDR3 in DNA: TGCAGCGCCACCCTGCCACCCATTAACACTGAAGCTTTCTTT.